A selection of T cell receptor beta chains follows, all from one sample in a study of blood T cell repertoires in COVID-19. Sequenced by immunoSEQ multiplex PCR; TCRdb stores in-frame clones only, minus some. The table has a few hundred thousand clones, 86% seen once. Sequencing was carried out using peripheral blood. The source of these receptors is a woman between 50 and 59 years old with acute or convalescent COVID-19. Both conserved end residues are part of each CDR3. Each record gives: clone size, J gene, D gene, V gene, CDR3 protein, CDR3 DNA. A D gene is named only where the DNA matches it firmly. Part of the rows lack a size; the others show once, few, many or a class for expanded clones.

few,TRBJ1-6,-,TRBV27,CASRLRGSNSPLHF,TGTGCCAGCAGACTCCGGGGGTCCAATTCACCCCTCCACTTT
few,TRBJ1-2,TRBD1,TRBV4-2,CASSPRGAGQATNYGYTF,TGTGCCAGCAGCCCCAGGGGCGCCGGACAGGCGACTAACTATGGCTACACCTTC
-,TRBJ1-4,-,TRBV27,CASSFRDTMGKLFF,TGTGCCAGCAGTTTCCGGGACACCATGGGAAAACTGTTTTTT
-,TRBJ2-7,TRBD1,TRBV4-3,CASSQAAGQGFYEQYF,TGCGCCAGCAGCCAAGCGGCGGGACAGGGGTTTTACGAGCAGTACTTC
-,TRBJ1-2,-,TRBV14,CASSRGQGGYGYTF,TGTGCCAGCAGCCGGGGCCAGGGAGGCTATGGCTACACCTTC
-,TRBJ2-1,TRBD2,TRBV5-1,CASSHGLELREQFF,TGCGCCAGCAGCCACGGACTAGAACTGCGTGAGCAGTTCTTC
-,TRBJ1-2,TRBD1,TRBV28,CASSFSTGVYGYTF,TGTGCCAGCAGTTTCTCCACAGGGGTCTATGGCTACACCTTC
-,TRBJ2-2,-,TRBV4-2,CASSQGTNQNTGELFF,TGTGCCAGCAGCCAAGGGACTAACCAGAACACCGGGGAGCTGTTTTTT
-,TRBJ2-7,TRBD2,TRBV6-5,CASSPTSGTYEQYF,TGTGCCAGCAGTCCAACTAGCGGGACCTACGAGCAGTACTTC
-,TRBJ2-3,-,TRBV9,CASSVSQGSTDTQYF,TGTGCCAGCAGCGTATCCCAGGGGAGCACAGATACGCAGTATTTT
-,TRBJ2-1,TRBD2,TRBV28,CASSLYGGRAGNEQFF,TGTGCCAGCAGTTTATATGGCGGGAGGGCGGGAAATGAGCAGTTCTTC
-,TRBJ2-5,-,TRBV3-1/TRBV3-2,CASSQRAGWETQYF,TGTGCCAGCAGCCAAAGGGCGGGTTGGGAGACCCAGTACTTC
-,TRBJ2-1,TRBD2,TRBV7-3,CASSSGLAGGEQFF,TGTGCCAGCAGCTCAGGACTAGCGGGTGGTGAGCAGTTCTTC
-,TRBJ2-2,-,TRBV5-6,CASSRQLVGELFF,TGTGCCAGCAGCCGCCAGTTGGTCGGGGAGCTGTTTTTT
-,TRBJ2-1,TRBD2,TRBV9,CASSVGMGLPYNEQFF,TGTGCCAGCAGCGTAGGTATGGGACTACCATACAATGAGCAGTTCTTC
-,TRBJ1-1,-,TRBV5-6,CASSLTGRDTEAFF,TGTGCCAGCAGCTTGACAGGAAGGGACACTGAAGCTTTCTTT
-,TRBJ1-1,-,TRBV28,CASSSWANTEAFF,TGTGCCAGCAGTTCCTGGGCGAACACTGAAGCTTTCTTT
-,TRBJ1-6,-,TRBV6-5,CASSFETGSWSPLHF,TGTGCCAGCAGTTTCGAGACAGGTTCATGGTCACCCCTCCACTTT
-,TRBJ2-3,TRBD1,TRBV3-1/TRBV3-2,CASSQPGGDTQYF,TGTGCCAGCAGCCAACCAGGGGGAGATACGCAGTATTTT
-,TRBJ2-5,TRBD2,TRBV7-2,CASSVSGLAGGGETQYF,TGTGCCAGCAGCGTATCGGGACTAGCGGGAGGTGGGGAGACCCAGTACTTC
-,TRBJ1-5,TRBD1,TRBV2,CAGGTGNQPQHF,TGTGCCGGCGGGACAGGGAATCAGCCCCAGCATTTT
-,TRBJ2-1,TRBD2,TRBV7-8,CASSIVAGGFYNEQFF,TGTGCCAGCAGCATAGTAGCGGGCGGCTTCTACAATGAGCAGTTCTTC
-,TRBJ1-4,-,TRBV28,CASSSDWEKLFF,TGTGCCAGCAGTTCGGACTGGGAAAAACTGTTTTTT
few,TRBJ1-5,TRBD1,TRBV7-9,CASSLAWDRDQPQHF,TGTGCCAGCAGCTTAGCGTGGGACAGGGATCAGCCCCAGCATTTT
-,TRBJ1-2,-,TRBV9,CASSVDSLNYGYTF,TGTGCCAGCAGCGTAGACAGCCTTAACTATGGCTACACCTTC
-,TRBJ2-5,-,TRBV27,CASSSKLGLAETQYF,TGTGCCAGCAGTTCCAAACTAGGACTGGCGGAGACCCAGTACTTC
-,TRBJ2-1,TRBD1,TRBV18,CASSPGTGNNEQFF,TGTGCCAGCTCCCCCGGGACAGGTAACAATGAGCAGTTCTTC
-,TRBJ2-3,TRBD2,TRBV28,CASRGSSGTFADTQYF,TGTGCCAGCAGAGGATCTAGCGGGACCTTCGCAGATACGCAGTATTTT
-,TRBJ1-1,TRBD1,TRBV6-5,CASSYSGTGNTEAFF,TGTGCCAGCAGTTACTCCGGGACAGGCAACACTGAAGCTTTCTTT
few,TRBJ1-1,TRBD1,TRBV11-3,CASSNRDSPNTEAFF,TGTGCCAGCAGCAACCGGGACAGCCCGAACACTGAAGCTTTCTTT
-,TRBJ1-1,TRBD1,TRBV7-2,CASSFRTGGTEAFF,TGTGCCAGCAGCTTCCGGACAGGGGGCACTGAAGCTTTCTTT
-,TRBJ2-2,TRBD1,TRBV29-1,CSGGNRGANTGELFF,TGCAGCGGTGGAAACAGGGGCGCGAACACCGGGGAGCTGTTTTTT
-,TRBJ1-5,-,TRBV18,CASSPPSPGLHQPQHF,TGTGCCAGCTCACCACCTTCGCCAGGGCTTCATCAGCCCCAGCATTTT
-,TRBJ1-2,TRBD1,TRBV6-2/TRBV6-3,CASTPSGGEDYGYTF,TGTGCCAGCACCCCATCAGGGGGCGAGGACTATGGCTACACCTTC
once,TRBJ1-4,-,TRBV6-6,CASKQGIAKLFF,TGTGCCAGCAAACAGGGTATTGCAAAACTGTTTTTT
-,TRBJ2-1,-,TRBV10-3,CAISEPMTQGYNEQFF,TGTGCCATCAGTGAGCCGATGACCCAGGGCTACAATGAGCAGTTCTTC
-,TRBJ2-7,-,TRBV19,CASSISTYYEQYF,TGTGCCAGTAGTATTTCCACCTACTACGAGCAGTACTTC
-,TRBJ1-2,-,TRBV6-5,CASSLTGFYGYTF,TGTGCCAGCAGTCTCACAGGGTTCTATGGCTACACCTTC
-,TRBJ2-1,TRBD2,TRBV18,CASSRPGLAGGNNEQFF,TGTGCCAGCTCGCGACCGGGACTAGCGGGAGGGAACAATGAGCAGTTCTTC
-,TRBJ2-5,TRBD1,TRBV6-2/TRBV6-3,CASSRAGTGQETQYF,TGTGCCAGCAGTCGAGCCGGGACAGGGCAAGAGACCCAGTACTTC
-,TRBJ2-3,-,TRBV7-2,CASSLGPPDTQYF,TGTGCCAGCAGCTTAGGGCCCCCAGATACGCAGTATTTT
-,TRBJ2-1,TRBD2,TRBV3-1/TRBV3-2,CASSQGTRGFYEQFF,TGTGCCAGCAGCCAAGGGACTAGGGGCTTCTATGAGCAGTTCTTC
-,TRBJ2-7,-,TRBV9,CAPGKTLIYYEQYF,TGTGCCCCGGGGAAGACTCTGATATACTACGAGCAGTACTTC
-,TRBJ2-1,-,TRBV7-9,CASSHTSLSYNEQFF,TGTGCCAGCAGCCACACTAGTCTTTCCTACAATGAGCAGTTCTTC
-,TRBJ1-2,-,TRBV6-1,CASSEMGTGVNYGYTF,TGTGCCAGCAGTGAAATGGGGACTGGGGTGAACTATGGCTACACCTTC
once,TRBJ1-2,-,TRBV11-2,CASRPTGGGVYGYTF,TGTGCCAGCAGGCCCACAGGAGGAGGGGTGTATGGCTACACCTTC
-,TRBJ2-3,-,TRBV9,CASSVGGLTQYF,TGTGCCAGCAGCGTAGGGGGACTCACGCAGTATTTT
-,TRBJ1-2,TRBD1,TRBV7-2,CASSILVRTGAGGYTF,TGTGCCAGCAGTATCCTCGTACGAACAGGGGCCGGTGGCTACACCTTC
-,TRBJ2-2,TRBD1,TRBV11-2,CASSQDRGFGELFF,TGTGCCAGCAGCCAGGACAGGGGTTTCGGGGAGCTGTTTTTT
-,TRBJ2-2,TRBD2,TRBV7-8,CASSFYLPTSGRAGELFF,TGTGCCAGCAGCTTTTATCTCCCTACTAGCGGGAGGGCCGGGGAGCTGTTTTTT
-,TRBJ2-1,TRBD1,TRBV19,CASSMGTGYNEQFF,TGTGCCAGTAGTATGGGGACAGGGTACAATGAGCAGTTCTTC
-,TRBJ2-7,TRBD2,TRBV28,CASSIIGAGGRHEQYF,TGTGCCAGCAGCATCATCGGTGCGGGAGGTCGCCACGAGCAGTACTTC
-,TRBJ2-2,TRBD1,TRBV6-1,CASSAQTGGNTGELFF,TGTGCCAGCAGTGCCCAAACAGGGGGCAACACCGGGGAGCTGTTTTTT